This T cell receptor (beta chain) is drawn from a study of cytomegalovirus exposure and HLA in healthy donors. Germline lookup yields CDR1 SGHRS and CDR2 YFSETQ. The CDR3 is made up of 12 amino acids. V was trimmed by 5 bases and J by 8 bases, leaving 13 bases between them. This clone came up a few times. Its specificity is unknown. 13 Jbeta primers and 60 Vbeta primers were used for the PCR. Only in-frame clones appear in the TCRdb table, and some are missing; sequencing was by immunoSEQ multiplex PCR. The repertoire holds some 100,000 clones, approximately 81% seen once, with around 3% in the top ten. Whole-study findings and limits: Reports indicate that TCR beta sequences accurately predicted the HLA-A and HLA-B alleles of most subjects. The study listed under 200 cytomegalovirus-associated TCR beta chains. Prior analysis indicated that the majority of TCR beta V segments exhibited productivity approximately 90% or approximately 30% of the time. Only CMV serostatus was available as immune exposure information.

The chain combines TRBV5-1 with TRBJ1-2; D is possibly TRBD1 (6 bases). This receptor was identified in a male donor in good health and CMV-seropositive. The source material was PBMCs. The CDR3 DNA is TGCGCCAGCAGAGAGGGGGAGAGGGGCTACACCTTC. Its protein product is CASREGERGYTF.